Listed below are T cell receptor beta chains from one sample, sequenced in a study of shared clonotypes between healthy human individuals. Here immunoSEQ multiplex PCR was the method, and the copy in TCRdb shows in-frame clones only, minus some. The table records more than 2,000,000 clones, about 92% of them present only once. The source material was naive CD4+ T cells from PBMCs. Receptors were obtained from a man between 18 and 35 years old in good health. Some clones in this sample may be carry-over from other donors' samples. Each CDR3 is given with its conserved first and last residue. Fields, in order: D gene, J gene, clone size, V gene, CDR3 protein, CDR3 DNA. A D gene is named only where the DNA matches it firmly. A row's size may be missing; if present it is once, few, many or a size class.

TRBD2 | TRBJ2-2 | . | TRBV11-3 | CASSLSGSGTGELFF | TGTGCCAGCAGCTTAAGCGGGAGTGGGACCGGGGAGCTGTTTTTT
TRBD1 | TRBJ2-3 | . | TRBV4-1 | CASSQPHLQGSDTQYF | TGCGCCAGCAGCCAACCACATCTACAGGGGTCAGATACGCAGTATTTT
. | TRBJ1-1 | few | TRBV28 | CASTVRDTEAFF | TGTGCCAGCACCGTAAGGGACACTGAAGCTTTCTTT
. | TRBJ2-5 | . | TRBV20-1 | CSGSDGETQYF | TGCAGTGGGAGTGATGGTGAGACCCAGTACTTC
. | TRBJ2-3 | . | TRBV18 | CASSPRTAQYTDTQYF | TGTGCCAGCTCACCTCGGACAGCCCAGTACACAGATACGCAGTATTTT
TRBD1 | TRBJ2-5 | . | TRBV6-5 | CASSKWDRQETQYF | TGTGCCAGCAGTAAATGGGACAGACAAGAGACCCAGTACTTC
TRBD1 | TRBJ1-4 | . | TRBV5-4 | CASSLGGQGGKLFF | TGTGCCAGCAGCTTGGGGGGACAGGGAGGGAAACTGTTTTTT
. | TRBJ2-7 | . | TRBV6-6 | CASSAGTGSYEQYF | TGTGCCAGCAGTGCCGGGACGGGTTCCTACGAGCAGTACTTC
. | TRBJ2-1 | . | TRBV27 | CASSYRATRSYNEQFF | TGTGCCAGCAGTTACAGGGCTACGAGATCCTACAATGAGCAGTTCTTC
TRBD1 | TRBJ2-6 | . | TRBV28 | CASSRPGQLSGANVLTF | TGTGCCAGCAGCCGGCCGGGACAGCTCTCTGGGGCCAACGTCCTGACTTTC
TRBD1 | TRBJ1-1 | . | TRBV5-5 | CASSLSAGTVVLYTEAFF | TGTGCCAGCAGCTTGTCGGCGGGGACAGTCGTCCTTTACACTGAAGCTTTCTTT
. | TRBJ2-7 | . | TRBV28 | CATETGTEVYEQYF | TGTGCCACAGAAACCGGGACCGAAGTCTACGAGCAGTACTTC
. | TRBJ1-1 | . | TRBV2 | CASRTSFMNTEAFF | TGTGCCAGCAGGACCTCCTTCATGAACACTGAAGCTTTCTTT
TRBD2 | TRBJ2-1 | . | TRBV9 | CASSPREGSYNEQFF | TGTGCCAGCAGCCCTCGGGAGGGCTCCTACAATGAGCAGTTCTTC
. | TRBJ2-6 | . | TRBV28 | CASSSGTPGANVLTF | TGTGCCAGCAGTAGCGGAACGCCGGGGGCCAACGTCCTGACTTTC
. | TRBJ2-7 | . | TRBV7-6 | CASSPMSSPQTSTYEQYF | TGTGCCAGCAGCCCTATGTCTAGCCCCCAAACGTCCACCTACGAGCAGTACTTC
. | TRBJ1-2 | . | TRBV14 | CASSQEGVGYGYTF | TGTGCCAGCAGCCAAGAGGGGGTAGGCTATGGCTACACCTTC
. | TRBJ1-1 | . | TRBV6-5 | CASSWDGTNTEAFF | TGTGCCAGCAGTTGGGACGGGACTAACACTGAAGCTTTCTTT
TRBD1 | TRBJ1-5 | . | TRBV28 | CASSSYGQGYQPQHF | TGTGCCAGCAGTTCGTACGGACAGGGGTATCAGCCCCAGCATTTT
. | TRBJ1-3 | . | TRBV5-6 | CASSPRLGGNTIYF | TGTGCCAGCAGCCCCCGGCTCGGTGGAAACACCATATATTTT
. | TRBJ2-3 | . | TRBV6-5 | CASSYSFTPADTQYF | TGTGCCAGCAGTTACTCTTTTACCCCCGCAGATACGCAGTATTTT
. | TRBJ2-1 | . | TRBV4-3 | CASSQLRGAGSSYNEQFF | TGCGCCAGCAGCCAACTCCGGGGGGCGGGCAGCTCCTACAATGAGCAGTTCTTC
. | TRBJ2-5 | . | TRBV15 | CATSREMTIQETQYF | TGTGCCACCAGCAGAGAGATGACAATCCAAGAGACCCAGTACTTC
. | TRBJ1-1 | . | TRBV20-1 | CSARHNTEAFF | TGCAGTGCTAGACATAACACTGAAGCTTTCTTT
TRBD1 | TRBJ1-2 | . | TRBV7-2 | CASSGGGAGGVHGYTF | TGTGCCAGCAGCGGCGGGGGAGCAGGGGGTGTGCATGGCTACACCTTC
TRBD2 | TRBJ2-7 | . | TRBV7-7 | CASSSIAGAYEQYF | TGTGCCAGCAGCTCAATAGCGGGAGCCTACGAGCAGTACTTC
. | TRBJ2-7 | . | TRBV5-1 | CASSLSVEAEQYF | TGCGCCAGCAGCTTGTCGGTCGAGGCCGAGCAGTACTTC
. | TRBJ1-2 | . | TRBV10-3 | CAINLDRGYGYTF | TGTGCCATCAACCTCGACAGAGGATATGGCTACACCTTC
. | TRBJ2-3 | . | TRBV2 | CASSAQDSRVSDTQYF | TGTGCCAGCAGTGCCCAGGACTCCCGGGTGTCAGATACGCAGTATTTT
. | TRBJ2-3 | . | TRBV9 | CASSVATRPDQADTQYF | TGTGCCAGCAGCGTTGCCACCCGTCCGGATCAGGCAGATACGCAGTATTTT
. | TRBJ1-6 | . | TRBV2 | CASSYPGLYSPLHF | TGTGCCAGCAGTTATCCGGGACTCTATTCACCCCTCCACTTT
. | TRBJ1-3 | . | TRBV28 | CASRTGSGNTIYF | TGTGCCAGCAGAACCGGCTCTGGAAACACCATATATTTT
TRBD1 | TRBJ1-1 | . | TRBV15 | CATSAGQGVNTEAFF | TGTGCCACCAGTGCGGGACAGGGGGTGAACACTGAAGCTTTCTTT
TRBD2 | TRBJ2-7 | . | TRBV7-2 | CASSPKRERPYEQYF | TGTGCCAGCAGCCCAAAGCGGGAGCGACCCTACGAGCAGTACTTC
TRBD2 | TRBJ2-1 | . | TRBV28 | CASPKNRPIGTSGHNEQFF | TGTGCCAGCCCAAAAAACCGACCTATCGGGACTAGCGGCCACAATGAGCAGTTCTTC
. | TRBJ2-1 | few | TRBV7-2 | CASSPRGSYNEQFF | TGTGCCAGCAGCCCCCGGGGCTCCTACAATGAGCAGTTCTTC
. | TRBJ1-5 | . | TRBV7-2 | CASSLRGVGQPQHF | TGTGCCAGCAGCTTAAGGGGAGTAGGTCAGCCCCAGCATTTT